A selection of T cell receptor beta chains follows, all from one sample in a study of glioma-infiltrating T cells. Each CDR3 protein gets one entry after TCRdb re-called the multiplex PCR reads with MiXCR. The data show some 93,000 distinct CDR3 sequences, around 37% seen once. Sequenced material: glioma tissue, nonneoplastic brain tissue, or PBMCs (not recorded which). The receptor source for this set is a human donor with low-grade glioma or glioblastoma, undergoing nonglioma brain surgery, or in good health (not recorded which). Each CDR3 is given without its conserved first and last residue.

v_gene,j_gene,CDR3aa
TRBV28,TRBJ2-3,ATTSGGTGTDTQY
TRBV5-5,TRBJ2-5,ASSWPAYEFKTQY
TRBV15,TRBJ2-7,ATSQGQGHEQY
TRBV7-2,TRBJ2-3,ASSSPGLAGGPITDTQY
TRBV4-1,TRBJ2-1,ASSQDIRGGYNEQF
TRBV5-4,TRBJ1-6,ASSLAPGRTDSPLH
TRBV18,TRBJ2-1,ASSPLDGNEQF
TRBV5-1,TRBJ2-1,ASSLPALYNEQL
TRBV5-6,TRBJ2-1,ASMSSGRDNEQF
TRBV5-1,TRBJ2-1,ASSLAPGPQFNEQF
TRBV15,TRBJ2-2,ATSRDRGGFGELF
TRBV6-1,TRBJ2-3,ASSDWVSTDTQY
TRBV7-3,TRBJ1-1,ASGSGLPNTEAF
TRBV24-1,TRBJ2-1,ATGGGKVAEQF
TRBV7-2,TRBJ2-3,ASSSSGANTDTQY
TRBV29-1,TRBJ1-1,SVEEGRNTEAF
TRBV2,TRBJ1-5,ASRVTNQPQH
TRBV7-9,TRBJ2-7,ASSPRDNYEQY
TRBV2,TRBJ2-5,ASSEAMYQETQY
TRBV12-3/TRBV12-4,TRBJ2-3,ASSLGTGTHTDTQY
TRBV6-4,TRBJ2-6,ASSRTDLSGANVLT
TRBV5-1,TRBJ1-5,ASSLEPSDRVNQPQH
TRBV2,TRBJ1-6,ASRGQDSYNSPLH
TRBV5-8,TRBJ1-5,ASSFTGIGQPQH
TRBV6-1,TRBJ2-7,ASSGSVAGGQAWGYEQY
TRBV6-1,.,ASSLAGGLGDGQF
TRBV11-3,TRBJ2-5,ASSLDPGRGGETQY
TRBV10-1,TRBJ1-1,ASSESRGVPTEAF
TRBV20-1,TRBJ2-7,SARRSGISYEQY
TRBV12-3/TRBV12-4,TRBJ1-1,ASSLAGITNTEAF
TRBV3-1,TRBJ2-7,ASTSVRDSPYEQY
TRBV5-1,TRBJ2-3,ASSNPGDGSTQY
TRBV27,TRBJ2-1,ASRGSYHEQF
TRBV5-1,TRBJ2-6,ASGPTGGSGANVLT
TRBV5-1,TRBJ2-1,ASSLLGAGDHSYNEQF
TRBV20-1,TRBJ1-5,SARYQAGVNQPQH
TRBV15,TRBJ2-1,ATSRDPYRGQYGNEQF
TRBV5-4,TRBJ2-3,ASSRRTSGSTDTQY
TRBV2,TRBJ2-2,ASSELAGGHTGELF
TRBV10-3,TRBJ1-1,AISVQGGNTEAF
TRBV5-1,TRBJ2-7,ASRWGLAAYEQY
TRBV20-1,TRBJ1-2,SARDTDTNYGYT
TRBV12-3/TRBV12-4,TRBJ2-5,VSSRLAKETQY
TRBV11-3,TRBJ2-1,ASSLVPSGRAGNEQF
TRBV12-3/TRBV12-4,TRBJ2-1,ASSLALARSSYNEQF
TRBV27,TRBJ2-1,ASSSASSYNEQF
TRBV6-5,TRBJ2-1,ASRVGHEQF
TRBV27,TRBJ2-7,ASRRGGDEQY
TRBV20-1,TRBJ2-3,SALASVTDTQY
TRBV19,TRBJ1-5,ASSSQLLLPQH
TRBV27,TRBJ2-7,VSSPLRTGGVSYEQY
TRBV20-1,TRBJ1-2,SARDHDSRFNYGYT
TRBV12-3/TRBV12-4,TRBJ1-1,ASSPIPAGEAF
TRBV28,TRBJ2-2,ASRTNRRLAGPTGKLF
TRBV6-5,TRBJ1-3,ASSYSPGGYTIY
TRBV15,TRBJ2-3,ATSRVNAGSTDTQC
TRBV7-9,TRBJ2-7,ASGPTVGSYEQY